This T cell receptor beta chain was recovered during a study of blood T cell repertoires in COVID-19. For the study at large: Samples taken during acute and convalescent COVID-19 were collected in the United States, Italy and Spain. T cells, B-cell-depleted T cells, or PBMCs supplied cDNA or gDNA.

Assay: immunoSEQ multiplex PCR; the TCRdb copy retains only in-frame clones and omits some. Of approximately 300,000 clones in the sample, around 87% were seen once. V dropped 4 bases and J dropped 0 bases, with 12 bases sitting between them. In germline, CDR1 is SEHNR, CDR2 FQNEAQ (reference sequence). CDR3 length: 16 residues. The sequenced material came from PBMCs or T cells enriched from blood (not recorded which). The TCR originated in a woman in her twenties or thirties who had recovered from COVID-19. V and J are TRBV7-9 and TRBJ1-4; D is possibly TRBD1 (6 bases). CDR3 protein: CASSSYKGATNEKLFF. CDR3 DNA: TGTGCCAGCAGCTCCTACAAGGGGGCAACTAATGAAAAACTGTTTTTT.